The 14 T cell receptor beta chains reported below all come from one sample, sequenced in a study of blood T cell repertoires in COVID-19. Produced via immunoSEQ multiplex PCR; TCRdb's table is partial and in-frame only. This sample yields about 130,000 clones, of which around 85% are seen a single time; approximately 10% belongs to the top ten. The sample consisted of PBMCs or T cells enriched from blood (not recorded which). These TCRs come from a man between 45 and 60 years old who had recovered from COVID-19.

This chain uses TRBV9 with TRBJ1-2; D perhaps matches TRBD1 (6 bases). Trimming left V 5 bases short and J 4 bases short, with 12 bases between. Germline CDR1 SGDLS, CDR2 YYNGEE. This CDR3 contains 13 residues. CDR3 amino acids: CASSSGTLYGYTF. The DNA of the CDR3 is TGTGCCAGCAGTTCGGGGACACTCTATGGCTACACCTTC.

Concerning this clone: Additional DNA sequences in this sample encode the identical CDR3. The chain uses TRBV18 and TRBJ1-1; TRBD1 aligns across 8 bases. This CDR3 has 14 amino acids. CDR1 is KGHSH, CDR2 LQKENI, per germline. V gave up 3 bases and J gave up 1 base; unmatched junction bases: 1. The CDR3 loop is CASSPGTGNTEAFF. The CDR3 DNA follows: TGTGCCAGCTCACCGGGGACAGGGAACACTGAAGCTTTCTTT.

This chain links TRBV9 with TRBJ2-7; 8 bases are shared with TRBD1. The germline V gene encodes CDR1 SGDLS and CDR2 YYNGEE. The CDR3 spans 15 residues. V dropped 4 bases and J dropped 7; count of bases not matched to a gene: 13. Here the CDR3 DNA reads TGTGCCAGCAGCCCGGGACAGGAACCACGGAGGGAGCAGTACTTC. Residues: CASSPGQEPRREQYF.

The CDR3 reads CASSYSSGGQETQYF. The CDR3, as DNA: TGTGCCAGCAGTTACTCTTCGGGGGGACAAGAGACCCAGTACTTC. V gene TRBV6-2 or TRBV6-3 combines with J gene TRBJ2-5, with 7 bases that match TRBD2. V was pared by 0 bases and J by 2 bases, with 3 bases of the junction left unmatched. The germline V gene has CDR1 MNHEY and CDR2 SVGEGT. This CDR3 is built from 15 residues.

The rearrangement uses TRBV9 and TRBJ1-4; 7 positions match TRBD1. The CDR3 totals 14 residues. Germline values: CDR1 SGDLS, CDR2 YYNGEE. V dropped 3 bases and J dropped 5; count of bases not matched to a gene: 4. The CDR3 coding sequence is TGTGCCAGCAGCGCCGGGACAGCAAATGAAAAACTGTTTTTT. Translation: CASSAGTANEKLFF.

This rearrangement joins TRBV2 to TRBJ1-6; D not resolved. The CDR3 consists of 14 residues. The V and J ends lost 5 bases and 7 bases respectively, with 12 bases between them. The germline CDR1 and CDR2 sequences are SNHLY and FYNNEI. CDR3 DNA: TGTGCCAGCAGTAAAGACGGACTGAATTCACCCCTCCACTTT. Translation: CASSKDGLNSPLHF.

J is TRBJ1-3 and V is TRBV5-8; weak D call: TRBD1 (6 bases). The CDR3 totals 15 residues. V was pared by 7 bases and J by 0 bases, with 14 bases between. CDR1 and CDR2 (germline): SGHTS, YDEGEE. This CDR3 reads CASLTGYSSGNTIYF. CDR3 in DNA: TGTGCCAGCTTGACAGGCTATTCCTCTGGAAACACCATATATTTT. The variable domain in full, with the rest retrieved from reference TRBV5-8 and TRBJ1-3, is EAGVTQSPTHLIKTRGQQATLRCSPISGHTSVYWYQQALGLGLQFLLWYDEGEERNRGNFPPRFSGRQFPNYSSELNVNALELEDSALYLCASLTGYSSGNTIYFGEGSWLTVV.

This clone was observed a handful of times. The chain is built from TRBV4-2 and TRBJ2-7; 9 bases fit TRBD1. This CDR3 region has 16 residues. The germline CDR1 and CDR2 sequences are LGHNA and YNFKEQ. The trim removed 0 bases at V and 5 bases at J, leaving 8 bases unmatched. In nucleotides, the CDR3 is TGTGCCAGCAGCCAAGATCAGGGACAGGGAGCTGACGAGCAGTACTTC. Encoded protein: CASSQDQGQGADEQYF.

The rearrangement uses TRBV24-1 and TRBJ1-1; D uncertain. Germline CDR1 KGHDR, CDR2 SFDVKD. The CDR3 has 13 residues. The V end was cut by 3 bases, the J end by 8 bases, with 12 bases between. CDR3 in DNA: TGTGCCACCAGTGATACTGACACAGAAGAAGCTTTCTTT. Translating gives CATSDTDTEEAFF.

The CDR3 sequence is CASSFGGRTGELFF. CDR3 nucleotide sequence: TGTGCCAGCTCCTTCGGGGGGCGGACCGGGGAGCTGTTTTTT. The chain links TRBV7-2 to TRBJ2-2, with TRBD2 as a possible D gene (7 bases). Germline V lookup: CDR1 SGHTA, CDR2 FQGNSA. V was cut by 8 bases and J by 5 bases, with 15 bases left in between. This CDR3 region has 14 residues. The variable domain in full, completed from reference TRBV7-2 and TRBJ2-2, reads GAGVSQSPSNKVTEKGKDVELRCDPISGHTALYWYRQSLGQGLEFLIYFQGNSAPDKSGLPSDRFSAERTGGSVSTLTIQRTQQEDSAVYLCASSFGGRTGELFFGEGSRLTVL.

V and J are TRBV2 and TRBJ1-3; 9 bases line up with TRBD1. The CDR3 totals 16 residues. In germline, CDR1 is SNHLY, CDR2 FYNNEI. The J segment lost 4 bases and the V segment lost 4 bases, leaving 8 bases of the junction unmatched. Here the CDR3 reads CASSGLRTGDGNTIYF. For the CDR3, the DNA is TGTGCCAGCAGTGGCTTGCGGACAGGGGACGGAAACACCATATATTTT.

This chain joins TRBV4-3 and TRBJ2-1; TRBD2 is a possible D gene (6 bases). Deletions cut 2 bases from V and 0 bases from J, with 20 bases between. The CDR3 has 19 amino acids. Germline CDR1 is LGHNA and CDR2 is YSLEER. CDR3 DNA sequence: TGCGCCAGCAGCCAAAGTGCGTTAGGCGGGGAGAGCTCCTACAATGAGCAGTTCTTC. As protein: CASSQSALGGESSYNEQFF.

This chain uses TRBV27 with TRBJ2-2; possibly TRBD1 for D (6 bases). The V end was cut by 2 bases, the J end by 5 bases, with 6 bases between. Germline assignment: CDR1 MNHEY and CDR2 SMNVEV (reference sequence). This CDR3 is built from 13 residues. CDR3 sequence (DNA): TGTGCCAGCAGTTTAAGGGGGACCGGGGAGCTGTTTTTT. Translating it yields CASSLRGTGELFF.

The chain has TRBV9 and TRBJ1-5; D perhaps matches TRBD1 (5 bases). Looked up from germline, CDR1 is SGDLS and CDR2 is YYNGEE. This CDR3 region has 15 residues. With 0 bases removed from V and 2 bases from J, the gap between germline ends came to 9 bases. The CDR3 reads CASSVGGGGNQPQHF. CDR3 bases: TGTGCCAGCAGCGTAGGTGGGGGGGGCAATCAGCCCCAGCATTTT. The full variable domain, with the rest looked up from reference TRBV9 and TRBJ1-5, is DSGVTQTPKHLITATGQRVTLRCSPRSGDLSVYWYQQSLDQGLQFLIQYYNGEERAKGNILERFSAQQFPDLHSELNLSSLELGDSALYFCASSVGGGGNQPQHFGDGTRLSIL.